This TCR beta chain was found in a study of regulatory T cells in long-lasting Graves disease (dated by TCRdb to the early 2020s). With regard to the full study: To count as having persistent Graves' disease, a patient had to have received antithyroid drug treatment for over 5 years with TSH receptor autoantibodies remaining persistently positive. This study used TCR sequencing and RNA sequencing of peripheral blood to compare persistent Graves' disease patients against newly diagnosed Graves' disease patients. The study took place in China and was registered as a clinical trial. A total of 33 samples underwent TCR sequencing: about 13 from persistent and about 20 from newly diagnosed Graves' disease patients. On average, persistent Graves' disease patients in the clinical cohort had been on antithyroid drugs for about 10.3 years. Paper-wide results and their limitations: Lower TCR Shannon entropy and fewer highly expanded clones were observed in persistent Graves' disease patients than in newly diagnosed patients, which suggested clonal expansion. Persistent disease showed preferential use of TRBV28, TRBJ1-2 and TRBJ2-5, whereas newly diagnosed disease favored TRBV20-1 and TRBJ2-1. Sequencing and analysis were limited to the TCR beta chain. Because the primary lesion, thyroid tissue, could not be accessed, the study looked at peripheral blood alone. The authors acknowledged the small sample size as a limitation that may reduce accuracy. A larger number of public clonotypes was shared among persistent patients (about 2,700) than among newly diagnosed patients (more than 850).

The time point label of this sample denotes: persistent/refractory GD, antithyroid drugs over 5 years with positive TRAb. For both TCR sequencing and RNA sequencing, RNA was extracted from PBMCs using TRIzol. The diagnosis of Graves' disease followed American Thyroid Association guidelines. The patients came from an endocrinology department in Xi'an, China. Each patient gave approximately 8.8 milliliters of peripheral blood, collected in an EDTA anticoagulant tube. Ficoll Paque Plus density gradient separation was used to isolate PBMCs, and no additional T cell sorting was done. An Agilent 2100 Bioanalyzer and agarose gel were used to check RNA quality, and a NanoDrop 2000 was used to measure RNA concentration. V sheds 4 bases and J sheds 4 bases, leaving 26 bases between their ends. The CDR3 starts with the cysteine, ends with the phenylalanine, and has 19 residues. Only CDR3 DNA remains: 57 bases, in frame from the first base.

This clonotype has more than one count but fewer than ten. Its antigen is still unknown. Base qualities are not recorded, but no much larger clone differs from it by a single base. Libraries were made using multiplex PCR. Sequenced on an Illumina HiSeq 4000. To build TCR beta libraries, CDR3 regions were amplified by Arm-PCR using iRepertoire HTBI primers. Before sequencing, the PCR products underwent gel purification. Per the original workflow: Gene usage analysis of CDR3 amino acid clonotypes relied on the roughly 67 TRBV and fewer than 15 TRBJ segments identified across samples. COPE and FqMerger were used to merge filtered high-quality paired reads into contigs. BLAST was used to align contigs to the IMGT TRBV, TRBD and TRBJ reference genes, and CDR3 was defined following IMGT. Clonotypes above 0.1% frequency were classified as highly expanded clones. Shannon entropy served as the measure of repertoire diversity, while the Gini coefficient captured V-J evenness. Public clonotypes were defined as clonotypes shared by more than one individual. TCRdb redid the processing of the public reads, applying fastp at Q25 and MiXCR, and retained in-frame beta chains. Rows are unified per CDR3 protein, each entry keeping the most common DNA and genes. It is TCRdb's table, rather than the study itself, that gives the V and J calls and clone size. The sample data list 390,000 or so distinct CDR3 sequences, and roughly 23% of these were observed just once. The biggest ten clones account for less than 30% of the sample.

The sequence was obtained from a woman between 40 and 55 years old with Graves disease. Donor details come from another sample of the same person, matched by shared clones. Recombination linked TRBV12-3 or TRBV12-4 to TRBJ2-4, and TRBD2 may be the D gene, going by 6 matching bases. The input for sequencing was peripheral blood mononuclear cells (PBMCs), taken when the disease was refractory, from a patient treated with antithyroid drugs. This receptor has the CDR3 CASSYLYSYLGSGKNIQYF. The DNA sequence is as follows: TGTGCCAGCAGTTACCTTTATTCTTACTTGGGTAGCGGAAAAAACATTCAGTACTTC.